This is a list of T cell receptor beta chains from one sample in a study of T cells in Graves' hyperthyroidism and ophthalmopathy. TCRdb re-analysed the multiplex PCR reads in MiXCR, keeping a single row per CDR3 protein. The sample holds around 430,000 distinct CDR3 sequences, about 16% seen once. Sequencing was carried out using blood. The receptors were gathered from a woman under 40 with Graves' hyperthyroidism. Both conserved end residues are part of each CDR3. The order of the fields is V gene, D gene, J gene, clone size, CDR3 DNA, CDR3 protein. A D gene is named only where the DNA matches it firmly. The size of a clone is reported for some rows only, either as once, few or many, or as a class for expanded clones.

>TRBV12-3/TRBV12-4|.|TRBJ2-1|many
TGTGCCAGCAGTTTAGGGGCGGAGACATACAATGAGCAGTTCTTC
CASSLGAETYNEQFF
>TRBV2|.|TRBJ2-2|.
TGTGCCAGCAGTGATACCGGGGGAACCGGGGAGCTGTTTTTT
CASSDTGGTGELFF
>TRBV6-1|TRBD1|TRBJ2-7|many
TGTGCCACCCGTCTTCAGGGGGCGAGCCACGAGCAGTACTTC
CATRLQGASHEQYF
>TRBV5-1|.|TRBJ2-2|.
TGCGCCAGCAGCTTGTCAGGGGCGAGGACCGGGGAGCTGTTTTTT
CASSLSGARTGELFF
>TRBV5-1|TRBD1|TRBJ1-4|many
TGCGCCAGCAGCTGGACCGGGACAGGGTCTGAAAAACTGTTTTTT
CASSWTGTGSEKLFF
>TRBV28|.|TRBJ1-1|few
TGTGCCAGCAGTCCCTCGGGGGGAGGCCAAACTGAAGCTTTCTTT
CASSPSGGGQTEAFF
>TRBV20-1|.|TRBJ2-4|few
TGCAGTGGTGGAGGGGGGCGAGGTGCCAAAAACATTCAGTACTTC
CSGGGGRGAKNIQYF
>TRBV27|.|TRBJ2-2|many
TGTGCCAGCAGTTTCTACCGTATTACAGGGTCTGCCGGGGACACCGGGGAGCTGTTTTTT
CASSFYRITGSAGDTGELFF
>TRBV14|TRBD1|TRBJ1-2|few
TGTGCCAGCAGCCGCGGACAGGGACCTTTTAACTATGGCTACACCTTC
CASSRGQGPFNYGYTF
>TRBV20-1|.|TRBJ2-1|.
TGCAGTGCTAGTTTGGTCGCTTATGGGACTCCCTACAATGAGCAGTTCTTC
CSASLVAYGTPYNEQFF
>TRBV30|.|TRBJ2-1|many
TGTGCCTGGAGTGCCCGACAACTAGCCCACAATGAGCAGTTCTTC
CAWSARQLAHNEQFF
>TRBV2|.|TRBJ2-5|many
TGTGCCAGCTTAATTGAAGAGACCCAGTACTTC
CASLIEETQYF
>TRBV10-3|.|TRBJ1-4|.
TGTGCCATCAAAGGAAACCGGGACTCTGAAAAACTGTTTTTT
CAIKGNRDSEKLFF
>TRBV11-1|TRBD1|TRBJ2-3|many
TGTGCCAGCAGTCCAGACAGGGGCGGCACAGATACGCAGTATTTT
CASSPDRGGTDTQYF
>TRBV29-1|.|TRBJ1-4|few
TGCAGCACCATGATGGGGGCAGAGGAAAAACTGTTTTTT
CSTMMGAEEKLFF
>TRBV5-1|.|TRBJ2-1|.
TGCGCCAGCAGCTTGGATCGGGGAAGCTCCTACAATGAGCAGTTCTTC
CASSLDRGSSYNEQFF
>TRBV12-3/TRBV12-4|TRBD2|TRBJ2-2|many
TGTGCCAGCAGTCCCTTAGGACTAGGTACCGGGGAGCTGTTTTTT
CASSPLGLGTGELFF
>TRBV27|.|TRBJ2-2|few
TGTGCCAGCAGTGCAATAGGAGTTAGGAGGACCGGGGAGCTGTTTTTT
CASSAIGVRRTGELFF
>TRBV5-1|TRBD1|TRBJ1-5|many
TGCGCCAGCAGCTCGGGACAGCCTAATCAGCCCCAGCATTTT
CASSSGQPNQPQHF
>TRBV29-1|TRBD2|TRBJ2-7|many
TGCAGCGTTGTGGTGGCTAGCGGGAGGAGGGAGCAGTACTTC
CSVVVASGRREQYF
>TRBV6-1|.|TRBJ2-1|many
TGTGCCAGCAGGGGGACACTTTACAATGAGCAGTTCTTC
CASRGTLYNEQFF
>TRBV2|TRBD1|TRBJ1-4|many
TGTGCCAGCAGTACAGGGGGCCTCAGCGAAAAACTGTTTTTT
CASSTGGLSEKLFF
>TRBV28|.|TRBJ2-1|many
TGTGCCAGCCGGACATTGGGGTTGAACTCCTACAATGAGCAGTTCTTC
CASRTLGLNSYNEQFF
>TRBV19|.|TRBJ2-3|.
TGTGCCAGTTCGACTATCCCCAGCACAGATACGCAGTATTTT
CASSTIPSTDTQYF
>TRBV7-2|.|TRBJ1-1|.
TGTGCCAGCACCTACCTGAAGGGAAGCACTGAAGCTTTCTTT
CASTYLKGSTEAFF
>TRBV6-2/TRBV6-3|TRBD2|TRBJ2-1|many
TGTGCCAGCAGTTTCGGGACTAGCGGACACAATGAGCAGTTCTTC
CASSFGTSGHNEQFF